This is a list of T cell receptor beta chains from one sample in a study of post-analysis software for immune sequencing data. TCRdb re-analysed the PCR reads in MiXCR, keeping a single row per CDR3 protein. Among approximately 730,000 distinct CDR3 sequences listed, under 60% were seen once. Sequencing input: blood. Source of these receptors: a girl aged 10 to 17 with multiple sclerosis. The CDR3 runs from the conserved cysteine through the conserved F or W. The D gene is left open where the match is weak. Clone size is given for some rows only: seen once, a few or many times, or a class if the clone is expanded.

clone_size	v_call	d_call	cdr3_length	j_call	cdr3_nt	cdr3_aa
-	TRBV20-1	TRBD2	20	TRBJ2-5	TGCAGTGCTAGACCTACCATCCCGGGGACTAGCGGGAGGGCCGGAGAGACCCAGTACTTT	CSARPTIPGTSGRAGETQYF
-	TRBV5-1	TRBD2	16	TRBJ2-1	TGCGCCAGCAGCGCCCACGGGACTAGCGGGATGGATGAGCAGTTCTTC	CASSAHGTSGMDEQFF
once	TRBV30	TRBD1	20	TRBJ1-2	TGTGCCTGGATGGGCCCAGAGGCCCTTCAAACCGGGACAGTGAACTATGGCTACACCTTC	CAWMGPEALQTGTVNYGYTF
-	TRBV4-1	-	17	TRBJ1-4	TGCGCCAGCAGCCAGGGACACTCACTGATGTCTAATGAAAAACTGTTTTTT	CASSQGHSLMSNEKLFF
-	TRBV7-9	-	15	TRBJ2-5	TGTGCCAGCAGCTTAACTCAGACAGGACAAGAGACCCAGTACTTC	CASSLTQTGQETQYF
-	TRBV15	-	14	TRBJ2-7	TGTGCCACCAGCCCCCGGTTGGGAGAATACGAGCAGTACTTC	CATSPRLGEYEQYF
-	TRBV6-5	-	14	TRBJ2-5	TGTGCCAGCAGCCAGGCGAGGGGAGGCGAGACCCAGTACTTC	CASSQARGGETQYF
few	TRBV24-1	-	12	TRBJ2-4	TGTGCCACCAGTGATTTCGAAGGCATTCAGTACTTC	CATSDFEGIQYF
few	TRBV6-1	TRBD1	14	TRBJ1-2	TGTGCCAGCAAAAGGACAGGGGCGGACTATGGCTACACCTTC	CASKRTGADYGYTF
once	TRBV30	-	14	TRBJ2-7	TGTGCCTGGACCCGGGACTCCCTTTCCTACGAGCAGTACTTC	CAWTRDSLSYEQYF
-	TRBV7-8	TRBD2	21	TRBJ2-2	TGTGCCGGCAGCTTAGCGCTCAGAAGCGGGAGGGCCGGGCGTTATACCGGGGAGCTGTTTTTT	CAGSLALRSGRAGRYTGELFF
few	TRBV20-1	-	15	TRBJ2-1	TGCAGTGCTAGAGACAGGGAATCCGTGTCCAATGAGCAGTTCTTC	CSARDRESVSNEQFF
few	TRBV29-1	TRBD1	13	TRBJ2-7	TGCAGCGTTAGGACAGGGTTCCGCTACGAGCAGTACTTC	CSVRTGFRYEQYF
-	TRBV6-2/TRBV6-3	TRBD2	16	TRBJ2-1	TGTGCCAGCACCCAAAGGTCCGGGGGGGACTACAATGAGCAGTTCTTC	CASTQRSGGDYNEQFF
-	TRBV4-1	-	13	TRBJ1-4	TGCGCCAGCAGCCAAGATAGCCTGGGGAGACTGTTTTTT	CASSQDSLGRLFF
-	TRBV29-1	-	10	TRBJ2-5	TGCAGCGTTGTCCCGAAGACCCAGTACTTC	CSVVPKTQYF
-	TRBV20-1	-	15	TRBJ2-3	TGCAGTGCCCCTCCCGTAGGCTGGGGCACAGATACGCAGTATTTT	CSAPPVGWGTDTQYF
-	TRBV29-1	-	13	TRBJ1-1	TGCAGCGTTTCCCAGGGGATGGCGACTGAAGCTTTCTTT	CSVSQGMATEAFF
-	TRBV20-1	-	15	TRBJ2-4	TGCAGTGCTAGAGATTCGGGAGTAGCCAAAAACATTCAGTACTTC	CSARDSGVAKNIQYF
-	TRBV7-2	-	13	TRBJ2-7	TGTGCCAGCAGGAAAGGGGGGCACAATGAGCAGTACTTC	CASRKGGHNEQYF
-	TRBV9	-	12	TRBJ1-2	TGTGCCAGCAGCGTAGGTTCTCACGGCTACACCTTC	CASSVGSHGYTF
-	TRBV2	-	15	TRBJ1-1	TGTGCCAGCAGGCAGGACCGGGGAACGAACACTGAAGCTTTCTTT	CASRQDRGTNTEAFF
-	TRBV20-1	-	13	TRBJ2-7	TGCAGTGGCGAACTGGGGGTGACCTACGAGCAGTACTTC	CSGELGVTYEQYF
-	TRBV4-1	-	17	TRBJ2-1	TGCGCCAGCAGCCCCGCTCCGACTCGGGATACCTACAATGAGCAGTTCTTC	CASSPAPTRDTYNEQFF
-	TRBV20-1	TRBD2	17	TRBJ2-7	TGCAGTGCTAGCAGGGACGACTTAGCGGGAGATGGCTACGAGCAGTACTTC	CSASRDDLAGDGYEQYF
-	TRBV27	TRBD1	15	TRBJ2-7	TGTGCCAGCAGTTTCAGGGTACAGGGGAGCTACGAGCAGTACTTC	CASSFRVQGSYEQYF
few	TRBV5-5	TRBD2	16	TRBJ2-5	TGTGCCAGCAGCTTAGCGGCGGGAGTGGTCCAAGAGACCCAGTACTTC	CASSLAAGVVQETQYF
-	TRBV29-1	-	15	TRBJ2-5	TGCAGCGTTCTCGCGGGCTTCGGACCCCCGGAGACCCAGTACTTC	CSVLAGFGPPETQYF
-	TRBV5-1	TRBD2	13	TRBJ2-1	TGCGCCAGCAGCCGGGACTACTACAATGAGCAGTTCTTC	CASSRDYYNEQFF
-	TRBV12-3/TRBV12-4	-	14	TRBJ1-1	TGTGCCAGCAGTTACGGACACCAGAACACTGAAGCTTTCTTT	CASSYGHQNTEAFF
-	TRBV6-1	-	13	TRBJ1-1	TGTGCCAGCAGGACGACAGAGAACACTGAAGCTTTCTTT	CASRTTENTEAFF
-	TRBV7-2	TRBD2	17	TRBJ2-1	TGTGCCAGCAGCTTATTCTTTAGCGGGAGGGCCGGCAATGAGCAGTTCTTC	CASSLFFSGRAGNEQFF
-	TRBV29-1	-	12	TRBJ1-6	TGCAGCGTTGTTCGGAAGAATTCACCCCTCCACTTT	CSVVRKNSPLHF
-	TRBV7-9	-	12	TRBJ2-7	TGTGCCAGCAGCTTAGGGTCCCACGAGCAGTACTTC	CASSLGSHEQYF
few	TRBV6-4	-	14	TRBJ2-1	TGTGCCAGCAGTGACTCGGCGGGGTCAAATGAGCAGTTCTTC	CASSDSAGSNEQFF
few	TRBV12-3/TRBV12-4	TRBD2	14	TRBJ2-7	TGTGCCAGCAGTTTGTTAGCGGGCCCCTACGAGCAGTACTTC	CASSLLAGPYEQYF
-	TRBV28	-	15	TRBJ2-1	TGTGCCAGCAGTTTTGCGGAGGGCCTGTACAATGAGCAGTTCTTC	CASSFAEGLYNEQFF
many	TRBV4-3	TRBD1	15	TRBJ2-5	TGCGCCAGCAGCCAAGCGGACAGGGAGTCGGAGACCCAGTACTTC	CASSQADRESETQYF
many	TRBV7-6	TRBD1	16	TRBJ2-7	TGTGCCAGCAGCTCCTCCGGACAGGTGCCTTCCTACGAGCAGTACTTC	CASSSSGQVPSYEQYF
-	TRBV11-2	TRBD2	17	TRBJ2-3	TGTGCCAGCAGCCCGCGACTAGCGGGGGAGCCCACAGATACGCAGTATTTT	CASSPRLAGEPTDTQYF
-	TRBV6-8	-	18	TRBJ2-6	TGTGCCAGCAGTAACCCGGGACACCTCAGCTCTGGGGCCAACGTCCTGACTTTC	CASSNPGHLSSGANVLTF
-	TRBV24-1	-	13	TRBJ1-6	TGTGCCACAACAGGGCCAGGGAATTCACCCCTCCACTTT	CATTGPGNSPLHF
-	TRBV20-1	TRBD2	15	TRBJ2-1	TGCAGTGCTACCGGACTAGCGGATAACTACAATGAGCAGTTCTTC	CSATGLADNYNEQFF
-	TRBV7-2	TRBD2	15	TRBJ2-1	TGTGCCAGCAACACAGCGGGGAGCTCCTACAATGAGCAGTTCTTC	CASNTAGSSYNEQFF
-	TRBV4-1	TRBD1	17	TRBJ1-6	TGCGCCAGCAGCCCTCAGGGGGGGCCGGCCCTCGATTCACCCCTCCACTTT	CASSPQGGPALDSPLHF
once	TRBV4-2	-	14	TRBJ2-3	TGTGCCAGCAGCCAATCGCCCCCAGGTGATACGCAGTATTTT	CASSQSPPGDTQYF
few	TRBV10-2	-	14	TRBJ2-7	TGCGCCAGCAGTGCCGTAGCGGATAAATACGAGCAGTACTTC	CASSAVADKYEQYF
few	TRBV6-2/TRBV6-3	-	13	TRBJ1-2	TGTGCCAGCAGTCCGACAAGGAGGTTGGGCTACACCTTC	CASSPTRRLGYTF
-	TRBV12-3/TRBV12-4	-	16	TRBJ1-1	TGTGCCAGCAGTTTAGACGGGGGTGAAGGAAACACTGAAGCTTTCTTT	CASSLDGGEGNTEAFF